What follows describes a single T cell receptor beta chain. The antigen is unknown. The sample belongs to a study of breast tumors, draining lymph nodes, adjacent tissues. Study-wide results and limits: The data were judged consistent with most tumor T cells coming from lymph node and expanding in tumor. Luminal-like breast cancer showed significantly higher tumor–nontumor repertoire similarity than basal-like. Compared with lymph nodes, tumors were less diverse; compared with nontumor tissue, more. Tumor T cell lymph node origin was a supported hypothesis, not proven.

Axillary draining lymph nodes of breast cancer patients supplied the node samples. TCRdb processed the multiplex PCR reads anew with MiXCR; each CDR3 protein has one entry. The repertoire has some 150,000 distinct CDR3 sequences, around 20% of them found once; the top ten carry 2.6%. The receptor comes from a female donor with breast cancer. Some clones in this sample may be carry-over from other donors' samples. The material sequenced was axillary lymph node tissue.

In nucleotides, the CDR3 is TGTGCCTGGAGGGACTTACAGGGGGCAGGGACTAGCGGGCTTAATGAGCAGTTCTTC. Amino acid sequence: CAWRDLQGAGTSGLNEQFF. The chain joins TRBV30 to TRBJ2-1; 12 bases line up with TRBD2. V gave up 3 bases and J gave up 7 bases; unmatched junction bases: 19. Germline values: CDR1 GTSNPN, CDR2 SVGIG (reference sequence). The CDR3 consists of 19 residues. Drawing the rest from reference TRBV30 and TRBJ2-1, the complete variable domain is SQTIHQWPATLVQPVGSPLSLECTVEGTSNPNLYWYRQAAGRGLQLLFYSVGIGQISSEVPQNLSASRPQDRQFILSSKKLLLSDSGFYLCAWRDLQGAGTSGLNEQFFGPGTRLTVL.